The 8 T cell receptor beta chains given below trace back to one sample, sequenced in a study of T-cell memory formation after mild COVID-19. MiXCR was run by TCRdb on the 5' RACE reads, yielding one entry per CDR3 protein. This table has 540,000 or so distinct CDR3 sequences, just over 20% appearing once. The sample taken for sequencing was PBMCs or a T cell subset sorted from them (not recorded which). The receptor set was obtained from an adult woman who had mild COVID-19 (a few samples of this study predate the infection). Cell type and time point are not known.

This clonotype came up many times. The V gene is TRBV6-6, the J gene TRBJ2-7, with D unresolved. V dropped 6 bases and J dropped 3 bases, with 3 bases sitting between them. The CDR3 extends over 10 amino acids. Germline V CDR1 and CDR2: MNHNY, SVGAGI (reference sequence). CDR3 loop: CASRDYEQYF. The CDR3, as DNA: TGTGCCAGCAGGGACTACGAGCAGTACTTC.

This clonotype showed up just a few times. The chain uses TRBV9 and TRBJ2-3; D remains ambiguous. The CDR3 covers 14 residues. V shed 5 bases and J shed 0 bases, with 10 bases lying between them. In germline, CDR1 is SGDLS, CDR2 YYNGEE. CDR3 nucleotides: TGTGCCAGCAGTGAAGGGCCTAGCACAGATACGCAGTATTTT. It is translated as CASSEGPSTDTQYF. Complete variable domain (other parts from reference TRBV9 and TRBJ2-3): DSGVTQTPKHLITATGQRVTLRCSPRSGDLSVYWYQQSLDQGLQFLIQYYNGEERAKGNILERFSAQQFPDLHSELNLSSLELGDSALYFCASSEGPSTDTQYFGPGTRLTVL.

The CDR3 nucleotides are TGCGCCAGCAGTCCCTGGGGTGCCGGTGGCTACACCTTC. It codes for CASSPWGAGGYTF. The genes are TRBV5-1 and TRBJ1-2, with D unresolved. CDR1 SGHRS and CDR2 YFSETQ come from the germline V gene. Trimming left V 5 bases short and J 7 bases short, with 15 bases between. The CDR3 extends over 13 amino acids.

This clonotype has more than one count but fewer than ten. The gene calls are TRBV11-3 and TRBJ2-3; 14 bases fit TRBD2. V trimming: 5 bases; J trimming: 5 bases; junction bases outside the gene matches: 9. The CDR3 consists of 17 residues. Germline lookup yields CDR1 SGHNT and CDR2 YENEEA. The CDR3 coding sequence is TGTGCCAGCAGCGCGGGACTAGCGGGAGTATCGGGAGATACGCAGTATTTT. Translating gives CASSAGLAGVSGDTQYF.

This clonotype has just a few counts. The V and J genes are TRBV10-3 and TRBJ2-3; 11 bases are a match to TRBD2. With 4 bases clipped from V and 2 bases from J, the junction kept 2 bases outside the gene matches. The CDR3 consists of 15 residues. CDR1 and CDR2 (germline): ENHRY, SYGVKD. The CDR3 loop is CAISASGGSTDTQYF. CDR3 DNA: TGTGCCATCAGTGCTAGCGGGGGGTCCACAGATACGCAGTATTTT.

This clonotype occurred many times. This rearrangement joins TRBV20-1 to TRBJ1-2; 10 nucleotides match TRBD1. There are 16 residues in the CDR3. J was trimmed by 6 bases and V by 0 bases; bases with no gene match: 10. Germline assignment: CDR1 DFQATT and CDR2 SNEGSKA (reference sequence). The CDR3 reads CSARENPGQGRDGYTF. CDR3 sequence (DNA): TGCAGTGCTAGAGAGAATCCGGGACAGGGGCGGGATGGCTACACCTTC.

The chain joins TRBV15 to TRBJ2-1, with 7 bases identical to TRBD2. This CDR3 is built from 15 residues. The J segment lost 1 base and the V segment lost 1 base, leaving 1 base of the junction unmatched. The germline V gene has CDR1 LNHNV and CDR2 YYDKDF (reference sequence). CDR3 DNA: TGTGCCACCAGCAGAGCACTAGCGTCCTACAATGAGCAGTTCTTC. Translated: CATSRALASYNEQFF.

This chain connects TRBV18 to TRBJ1-1; D is unresolved. Germline values: CDR1 KGHSH, CDR2 LQKENI. This CDR3 spans 15 amino acids. Trimming took 3 bases from V and 1 from J, leaving 12 bases between them. CDR3 sequence: CASSPTDEGNTEAFF. In nucleotides, the CDR3 is TGTGCCAGCTCACCCACAGATGAGGGGAACACTGAAGCTTTCTTT. The full variable domain, completed using reference TRBV18 and TRBJ1-1, is NAGVMQNPRHLVRRRGQEARLRCSPMKGHSHVYWYRQLPEEGLKFMVYLQKENIIDESGMPKERFSAEFPKEGPSILRIQQVVRGDSAAYFCASSPTDEGNTEAFFGQGTRLTVV.